This T cell receptor beta chain is from a study of blood T cell repertoires in COVID-19. Across the whole study: Sites in the United States, Italy and Spain provided acute and convalescent COVID-19 samples. PBMCs, B-cell-depleted T cells, or T cells were the source of the cDNA or gDNA that made up the material.

Original methodology: Counts of nucleated cells, estimated from reference gene primer amplification, were obtained. Repertoires were generated with immunoSEQ multiplex PCR, while TCRdb's copy carries only in-frame clones and drops some. V and J calls and clone size come straight from that table; D and trimming were deduced from the DNA. The sample yields roughly 150,000 clones, 80% to 90% seen once. The CDR3 length is 14 residues. CDR1 LGHNT and CDR2 FRNRAP come from the germline V gene. Trimming took off 1 base at V and 6 bases at J, with 9 bases between the two ends. This receptor was taken from a woman aged 80 or over with COVID-19, enrolled during active disease. The sample was peripheral blood. The V call is TRBV12-5, the J call TRBJ2-2; no firm D call. The CDR3 DNA sequence: TGTGCTAGTGGTTTGGGGAGTTTTGCCGGGGAGCTGTTTTTT. Its translation is CASGLGSFAGELFF.